This T cell receptor beta chain was profiled in a study of cytomegalovirus exposure and HLA in healthy donors. Across the study: Among roughly 180 million T cells, an earlier analysis found 117 million unique TCR beta sequences. Study outcomes and limitations: In a later analysis, the majority of CMV-associated beta chains seemingly showed HLA restriction.

Donors consisted of healthy bone marrow donors. PCR employed 60 Vbeta and 13 Jbeta primers. The protocol was immunoSEQ multiplex PCR, while the TCRdb copy is restricted to in-frame clones and leaves out a portion. Counted here are about 110,000 clones, around four fifths occurring once; the ten biggest clones make up less than 2%. About this clone: Its antigen remains unidentified.

Sequences were obtained from PBMCs. This TCR derives from a man aged 50 to 59 in good health and CMV-seronegative.

CDR3 DNA sequence: TGTGCCAGCAGCTTAGCCGGGACAGGGTGGAGCACTGAAGCTTTCTTT. Protein: CASSLAGTGWSTEAFF. V is TRBV7-2 and J is TRBJ1-1; 9 nucleotides agree with TRBD1. This CDR3 has 16 residues. The V and J ends lost 0 bases and 4 bases, in that order; junction bases with no gene match: 6. In germline, CDR1 is SGHTA, CDR2 FQGNSA.